The 24 T cell receptor beta chains listed next were all sequenced from one sample in a study of cytomegalovirus exposure and HLA in healthy donors. 13 Jbeta primers and 60 Vbeta primers were used for the PCR. Sequencing used immunoSEQ multiplex PCR; TCRdb keeps in-frame clones, though not all of them. The data contain around 100,000 clones, approximately 7.7% of them singletons. The sample was PBMCs. The receptors shown here come from a man aged 45-65 years in good health and CMV-seronegative.

With respect to this clone: The sample holds other DNA sequences that translate to the same CDR3. The chain is built from TRBV7-2 and TRBJ1-2, with D unresolved. The CDR3 sequence is 16 residues long. Germline loops: CDR1 SGHTA, CDR2 FQGNSA. Deletions cut 5 bases from V and 4 bases from J, with 20 bases between. In DNA form, the CDR3 reads TGTGCCAGCAGCCCAAGGCTGCCCGCGGGAGGCTATGGCTACACCTTC. It is translated as CASSPRLPAGGYGYTF. The full variable domain, in which reference TRBV7-2 and TRBJ1-2 provide the parts outside the CDR3, is GAGVSQSPSNKVTEKGKDVELRCDPISGHTALYWYRQSLGQGLEFLIYFQGNSAPDKSGLPSDRFSAERTGGSVSTLTIQRTQQEDSAVYLCASSPRLPAGGYGYTFGSGTRLTVV.

The CDR3 sequence: CAISRGGGRDTQYF. The DNA for the CDR3 is TGTGCCATCAGTCGTGGGGGGGGGCGGGATACGCAGTATTTT. The chain has TRBV10-3 and TRBJ2-3; TRBD2 is a possible D gene (7 bases). Germline loops: CDR1 ENHRY, CDR2 SYGVKD. V lost 5 bases to trimming and J lost 6 bases, with 15 bases between them. This CDR3 spans 14 amino acids.

This clone was seen only a few times. The chain combines TRBV5-4 with TRBJ1-2, with TRBD1 matching 7 bases. The CDR3 sequence is 14 residues long. Trimming removed 4 bases from V and 7 bases from J; junction bases left unmatched: 10. Germline V gene sequence: CDR1 SGHNT, CDR2 YYREEE (reference sequence). The CDR3 nucleotides read TGTGCCAGCAGCGCCCGGGACAGAGCGTTTGGCTACACCTTC. This codes for CASSARDRAFGYTF.

This clone has only a few counts. The chain recombines TRBV6-5 with TRBJ2-1; 10 nucleotides match TRBD2. The germline CDR1 and CDR2 sequences are MNHEY and SVGAGI. V shed 7 bases, J shed 6 bases, and the junction held 6 bases outside the gene matches. This CDR3 comprises 14 residues. CDR3 DNA: TGTGCCAGCAACCCTAGCGGGAGATCCAATGAGCAGTTCTTC. Translation: CASNPSGRSNEQFF.

In this sample, this clone turned up a few times. This chain joins TRBV28 and TRBJ1-5, with D possibly being TRBD1 (6 bases). Germline assignment: CDR1 MDHEN and CDR2 SYDVKM. This CDR3 is built from 12 residues. The V end lost 7 bases, the J end lost 7 bases, and 11 bases lay between the germline ends. CDR3 residues: CASNTGKQPQHF. For the CDR3, the DNA is TGTGCCAGCAATACAGGGAAGCAGCCCCAGCATTTT.

The chain links TRBV7-9 to TRBJ2-5, with 14 nucleotides matching TRBD2. J gave up 13 bases and V 5 bases, and 3 bases lay outside the gene matches. This CDR3 comprises 12 residues. Germline V CDR1 and CDR2: SEHNR, FQNEAQ (reference sequence). For the CDR3, the DNA is TGTGCCAGCAGCGGGACTAGCGGGGGAATGTACTTC. Encoded protein: CASSGTSGGMYF.

This clone was observed a few times. V gene TRBV7-2 combines with J gene TRBJ1-5; weak D call: TRBD1 (6 bases). The CDR3 covers 15 residues. Looked up from germline, CDR1 is SGHTA and CDR2 is FQGNSA. V was pared by 5 bases and J by 6 bases, with 17 bases between. CDR3 DNA: TGTGCCAGCAGCCCCAGGCTGGGGGCTACTCAGCCCCAGCATTTT. It is translated as CASSPRLGATQPQHF.

The rearrangement joins TRBV6-1 to TRBJ1-2, with D possibly being TRBD1 (5 bases). This CDR3 contains 16 residues. The germline V gene has CDR1 MNHNS and CDR2 SASEGT. Trimming pared 3 bases from V and 2 bases from J, leaving 16 bases between. This chain's CDR3 is CASSEGIPQANYGYTF. The CDR3, as DNA: TGTGCCAGCAGTGAGGGTATCCCACAGGCCAACTATGGCTACACCTTC.

This clone was seen a handful of times. Within the sample, other DNA sequences also encode this same CDR3. The chain has TRBV11-2 and TRBJ2-3, with 7 bases matching TRBD1. Germline CDR1 reads SGHAT; CDR2 reads FQNNGV. The CDR3 loop spans 13 amino acids. After removal of 4 bases from V and 4 bases from J, the junction contained 2 bases not matched to a gene. The CDR3 nucleotides read TGTGCCAGCAGCTCAGGGGGAGCAGATACGCAGTATTTT. The encoded protein is CASSSGGADTQYF.

This clone was detected only a few times. The chain employs TRBV5-6 and TRBJ2-5; no firm D call. The closer fit of TRBJ2-7 to the DNA end suggests the J call may be wrong. The CDR3 covers 11 residues. Germline V gene data show CDR1 as SGHDT and CDR2 as YYEEEE. CDR3 in amino acids: CASSADYEQYF. In DNA, the CDR3 is TGTGCCAGCAGCGCGGACTACGAGCAGTACTTC.

This rearrangement joins TRBV28 to TRBJ1-1; D perhaps matches TRBD1 (5 bases). The ends were cut back, 6 bases at V and 3 bases at J, with 14 bases in the middle. The CDR3 covers 14 residues. The germline CDR1 and CDR2 sequences are MDHEN and SYDVKM. CDR3 residues: CASSSLAGDTEAFF. CDR3 nucleotide sequence: TGTGCCAGCAGCTCCCTCGCGGGGGACACTGAAGCTTTCTTT.

This clone occurred a few times. The chain has TRBV6-5 and TRBJ1-1; D gene ambiguous. This CDR3 has 14 residues. The V end was cut by 8 bases, the J end by 8 bases, with 21 bases between. The V gene's germline CDR1 is MNHEY and CDR2 SVGAGI. The CDR3 nucleotides are TGTGCCAGCCAAACGGGAGGACCCCCGACAGAAGCTTTCTTT. As protein: CASQTGGPPTEAFF.

The chain has TRBV2 and TRBJ2-7; D is uncertain. This CDR3 contains 14 residues. CDR1 is SNHLY, CDR2 FYNNEI, per germline. Trimming removed 3 bases from V and 2 bases from J, with 11 bases in between. The CDR3: CASSELDSPYEQYF. CDR3 nucleotides: TGTGCCAGCAGTGAGCTTGACTCCCCCTACGAGCAGTACTTC.

V gene TRBV27 combines with J gene TRBJ2-1, with a tentative D call TRBD2 (6 bases). The CDR3 has 14 amino acids. Germline loops: CDR1 MNHEY, CDR2 SMNVEV (reference sequence). Trimming stripped 0 bases from V and 10 bases from J, with 13 bases between. CDR3 loop: CASSLSRLEHEQFF. In DNA form, the CDR3 reads TGTGCCAGCAGTTTATCCAGACTAGAACACGAGCAGTTCTTC.

This clone appeared a few times. V is TRBV14 and J is TRBJ1-2; 9 bases agree with TRBD1. CDR3 length: 15 residues. Per germline, CDR1 SGHDN and CDR2 FVKESK. The V gene end was trimmed by 4 bases and the J gene end by 4 bases; junction bases not matched to a gene: 7. CDR3 nucleotide sequence: TGTGCCAGCAGCCGAACAGGGGGCGGGGGCTATGGCTACACCTTC. Its protein product is CASSRTGGGGYGYTF.

The chain has TRBV4-1 and TRBJ1-2; D unresolved. The CDR3 spans 14 residues. CDR1 is MGHRA, CDR2 YSYEKL, per germline. V was pared by 1 base and J by 4 bases, with 10 bases between. CDR3 DNA: TGCGCCAGCAGCCAAGGCTCGCGCACCTATGGCTACACCTTC. This gives the protein CASSQGSRTYGYTF.

This clone was seen only a few times. The chain joins TRBV15 to TRBJ2-7, with D perhaps matching TRBD2 (6 bases). Germline V lookup: CDR1 LNHNV, CDR2 YYDKDF (reference sequence). V lost 2 bases to trimming and J lost 6 bases, with 11 bases between them. This CDR3 comprises 13 residues. The CDR3, as DNA: TGTGCCACCAGCAGAAAGCAGGGAGGCGAGCAGTACTTC. Encoded protein: CATSRKQGGEQYF. Using reference TRBV15 and TRBJ2-7 for the parts outside the CDR3, the full variable domain is DAMVIQNPRYQVTQFGKPVTLSCSQTLNHNVMYWYQQKSSQAPKLLFHYYDKDFNNEADTPDNFQSRRPNTSFCFLDIRSPGLGDTAMYLCATSRKQGGEQYFGPGTRLTVT.

The rearrangement links TRBV28 to TRBJ1-1; D possibly corresponds to TRBD1 (6 bases). The germline V gene encodes CDR1 MDHEN and CDR2 SYDVKM. V lost 7 bases and J lost 1, with 19 bases in between. The CDR3 sequence is 16 residues long. The CDR3 here is CASTVGGRGANTEAFF. CDR3 DNA sequence: TGTGCCAGCACCGTAGGGGGGCGGGGGGCGAACACTGAAGCTTTCTTT.

The table lists this clone with a few counts. The chain is built from TRBV29-1 and TRBJ2-7; 10 nucleotides align to TRBD1. The CDR3 runs to 15 residues. Germline V gene data show CDR1 as SQVTM and CDR2 as ANQGSEA. The V segment lost 7 bases and the J segment 7 bases; nucleotides outside the gene matches: 16. DNA for the CDR3: TGCAGCGCCCTAAGTCCGGGACAGGGGCCGTCGGAGCAGTACTTC. Its translation: CSALSPGQGPSEQYF.

This clone has more than one count but fewer than ten. V gene TRBV11-2 combines with J gene TRBJ2-7; 8 nucleotides line up with TRBD1. V gave up 1 base and J gave up 4 bases; unmatched junction bases: 18. The germline CDR1 and CDR2 sequences are SGHAT and FQNNGV. There are 19 residues in the CDR3. The CDR3 protein is CASSLGAGGQWKGGYEQYF. The CDR3 DNA reads TGTGCCAGCAGCTTAGGAGCAGGGGGCCAGTGGAAAGGGGGATACGAGCAGTACTTC.

The rearrangement uses TRBV5-1 and TRBJ2-7; TRBD1 matches at 9 bases. With V trimmed by 0 bases and J by 5 bases, 9 bases remained unmatched. CDR3 length: 16 residues. From germline, CDR1 is SGHRS and CDR2 YFSETQ. CDR3 sequence reads: CASSLEPGQGMDEQYF. The CDR3 DNA is TGCGCCAGCAGCTTGGAGCCGGGACAGGGCATGGACGAGCAGTACTTC. The full variable domain, with the rest looked up from reference TRBV5-1 and TRBJ2-7, is KAGVTQTPRYLIKTRGQQVTLSCSPISGHRSVSWYQQTPGQGLQFLFEYFSETQRNKGNFPGRFSGRQFSNSRSEMNVSTLELGDSALYLCASSLEPGQGMDEQYFGPGTRLTVT.

The CDR3 DNA reads TGTGTCACGCAGGGGGACACAGATACGCAGTATTTT. Its protein is CVTQGDTDTQYF. This rearrangement joins TRBV28 to TRBJ2-3, with TRBD1 matching over 7 bases. CDR1 is MDHEN, CDR2 SYDVKM, per germline. The CDR3 contains 12 residues. The entire variable domain, with the rest obtained from reference TRBV28 and TRBJ2-3, is as follows: DVKVTQSSRYLVKRTGEKVFLECVQDMDHENMFWYRQDPGLGLRLIYFSYDVKMKEKGDIPEGYSVSREKKERFSLILESASTNQTSMYLCVTQGDTDTQYFGPGTRLTVL.

This chain joins TRBV1 and TRBJ2-1; no check of the table's D call, TRBD2, against the DNA was made. TRBV1 corresponds to a pseudogene. The CDR3 spans 15 residues. The CDR3 loop is CTSRLELAGYNEQFF. DNA for the CDR3: TGCACCAGCCGCCTTGAACTAGCGGGCTACAATGAGCAGTTCTTC.

This clone was observed a few times. The chain has TRBV5-1 and TRBJ1-2; D might be TRBD1 (6 bases). Germline V CDR1 and CDR2: SGHRS, YFSETQ. Trimming stripped 3 bases from V and 6 bases from J, with 15 bases between. This CDR3 contains 14 residues. CDR3 nucleotides: TGCGCCAGCAGCTCGTACCAGGGGAGTGATGGCTACACCTTC. Translated: CASSSYQGSDGYTF.